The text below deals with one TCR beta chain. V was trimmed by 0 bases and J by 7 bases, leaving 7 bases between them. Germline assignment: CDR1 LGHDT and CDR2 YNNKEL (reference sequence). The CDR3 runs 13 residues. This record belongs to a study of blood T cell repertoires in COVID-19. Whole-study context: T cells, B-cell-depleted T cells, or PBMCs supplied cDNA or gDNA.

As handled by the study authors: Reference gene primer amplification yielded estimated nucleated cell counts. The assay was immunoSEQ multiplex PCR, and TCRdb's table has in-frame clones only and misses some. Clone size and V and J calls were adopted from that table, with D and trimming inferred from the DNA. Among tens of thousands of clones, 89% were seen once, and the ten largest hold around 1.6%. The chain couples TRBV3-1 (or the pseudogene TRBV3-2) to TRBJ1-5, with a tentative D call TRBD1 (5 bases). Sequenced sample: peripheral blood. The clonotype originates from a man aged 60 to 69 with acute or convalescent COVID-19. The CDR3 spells CASSQDAGQPQHF. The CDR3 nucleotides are TGTGCCAGCAGCCAAGATGCAGGGCAGCCCCAGCATTTT.